This T cell receptor (beta chain) appears in the sequencing data of a study of T cell responses to AZD1222 COVID-19 vaccine. General study results and limits: It should be noted that donors were predominantly white British and more often female, and clonal diversity was possibly underestimated. Repertoires were sampled only after the peak T cell response. With dominance at 160-218 and 743-854, vaccine-associated CD4 TCRs spanned spike.

This clone was observed a handful of times. Its antigen is not identified. Sequenced by immunoSEQ multiplex PCR; TCRdb stores in-frame clones only, minus some. Among 150,000 to 200,000 clones listed, 92% were seen once. The starting material was peripheral blood, obtained on day 0 of AZD1222 vaccination. The TCR comes from an adult in good health.

CDR3 bases: TGTGCCAGCAGCTTAGCGCGGACAGGGAGGAACACCATATATTTT. Translated: CASSLARTGRNTIYF. V gene TRBV7-9 combines with J gene TRBJ1-3, with 8 bases that match TRBD1. V shed 0 bases and J 7 bases; nucleotides not matched to a gene: 5. In germline, CDR1 is SEHNR, CDR2 FQNEAQ (reference sequence). The CDR3 is 15 amino acids. The full variable domain, rest sourced from reference TRBV7-9 and TRBJ1-3, is DTGVSQNPRHKITKRGQNVTFRCDPISEHNRLYWYRQTLGQGPEFLTYFQNEAQLEKSRLLSDRFSAERPKGSFSTLEIQRTEQGDSAMYLCASSLARTGRNTIYFGEGSWLTVV.